The text below deals with one T cell receptor beta chain. Its antigen remains unidentified. Per germline, CDR1 SEHNR and CDR2 FQNEAQ (reference sequence). V was cut by 0 bases and J by 4 bases, with 4 bases left in between. The CDR3 contains 13 residues. The assay was immunoSEQ multiplex PCR, and TCRdb's table has in-frame clones only and misses some. The profile shows 550,000 to 700,000 clones, approximately 73% of them singletons. The record originates from a study of shared clonotypes between healthy human individuals. Findings and limits, study-wide: The study generally estimated greater richness for naive than memory subsets. The naive CD4 repertoires of a handful of donors were compared, and around 5.1% of clonotypes were shared. Sequencing depth was expected to affect clonotype sharing among donors. Non-shared clonotypes had lower generation probabilities than clonotypes shared by all four sorted-subset donors.

The material sequenced was memory CD4+ T cells sorted from blood. Subset described: CD45RA-negative fraction. The chain is built from TRBV7-9 and TRBJ1-3; D ambiguous. The TCR sequence derives from a woman aged 25 to 39 in good health. The CDR3 sequence: CASSLAAGNTIYF. DNA for the CDR3: TGTGCCAGCAGCTTAGCGGCAGGAAACACCATATATTTT.